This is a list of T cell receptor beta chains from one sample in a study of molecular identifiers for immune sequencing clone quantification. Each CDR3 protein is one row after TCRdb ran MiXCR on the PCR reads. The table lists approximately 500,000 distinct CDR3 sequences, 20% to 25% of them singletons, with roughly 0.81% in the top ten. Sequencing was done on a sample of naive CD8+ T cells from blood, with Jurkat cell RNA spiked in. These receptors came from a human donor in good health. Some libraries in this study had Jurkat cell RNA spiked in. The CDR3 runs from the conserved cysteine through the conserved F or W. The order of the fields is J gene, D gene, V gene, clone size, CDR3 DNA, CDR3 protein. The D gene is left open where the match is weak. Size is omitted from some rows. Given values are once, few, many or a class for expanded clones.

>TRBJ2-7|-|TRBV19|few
TGTGCCAGTAGCGCCTCGGTGGGGTCTTACGAGCAGTACTTC
CASSASVGSYEQYF
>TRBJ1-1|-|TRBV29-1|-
TGCAGCGTTGAAAGCAGCAGAATGAACACTGGAGCTTTCTTT
CSVESSRMNTGAFF
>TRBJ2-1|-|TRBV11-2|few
TGTGCCAGCAGCTTAGACGGAGCCTACAATGAGCAGTTCTTC
CASSLDGAYNEQFF
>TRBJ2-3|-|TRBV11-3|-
TGTGCCGGCAGCTCGGTGGGGCGTCTTGACGCAGATACGCAGTATTTT
CAGSSVGRLDADTQYF
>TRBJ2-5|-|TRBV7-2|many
TGTGCCAGCAGCGCACCCGGGAGACAAGAGACCCAGTACTTC
CASSAPGRQETQYF
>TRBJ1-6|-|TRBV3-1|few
TGTGCCAGCAGCCAAATGCGGGTTACCTATAATTCACCCCTCCACTTT
CASSQMRVTYNSPLHF
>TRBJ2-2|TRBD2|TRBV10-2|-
TGCGCCAGCAGCTGGACTAGCGGGGGGACCGGGGAGCTGTTTTTT
CASSWTSGGTGELFF
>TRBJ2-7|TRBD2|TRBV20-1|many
TGCAGTGCTAGGGGACTAGCCTACGAGCAGTACTTC
CSARGLAYEQYF
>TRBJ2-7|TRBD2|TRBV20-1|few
TGCAGTGCTAGAGTTGCGGGAGTTTCCTACGAGCAGTACTTC
CSARVAGVSYEQYF
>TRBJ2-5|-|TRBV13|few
TGTGCCAGCAGCCCCCGGGGACACTTCCAAGGGACCCAGTACTTC
CASSPRGHFQGTQYF
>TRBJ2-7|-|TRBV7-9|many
TGTGCCAGCAGCTTAGGGCTTCGTGAAGAGCAGTACTTC
CASSLGLREEQYF
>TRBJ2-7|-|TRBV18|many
TGTGCCAGCTCCACAACAGGGAGGGACGCCTACGAGCAGTACTTC
CASSTTGRDAYEQYF
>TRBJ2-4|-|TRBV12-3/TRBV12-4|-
TGTGCCAGCAGCCAACCCTCCATCTACATTCAGTACTTC
CASSQPSIYIQYF
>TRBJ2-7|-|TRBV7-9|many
TGTGCCAGCACGGGTACCTCCTACGAGCAGTACTTC
CASTGTSYEQYF
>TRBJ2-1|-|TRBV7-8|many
TGTGCCAGCAGCTACTTGGACACCAATGAGCAGTTCTTC
CASSYLDTNEQFF
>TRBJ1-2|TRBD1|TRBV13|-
TGTGCCAGCAGCCAAGACACAGGGGAAGGGCTAAACTATGGCTACACCTTC
CASSQDTGEGLNYGYTF
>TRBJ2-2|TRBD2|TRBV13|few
TGTGCCAGCGCCAAACTAGCGGGAGTAATCGGGGAGCTGTTTTTT
CASAKLAGVIGELFF
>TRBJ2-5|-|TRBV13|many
TGTGCCAGCAGCTTAGCGGGCAGCAAAGAGACCCAGTACTTC
CASSLAGSKETQYF
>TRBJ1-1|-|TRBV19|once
TGTGCCAGTAGTATTAATTCGGTGAGATTCGGCACTGAAGCTTTCTTT
CASSINSVRFGTEAFF
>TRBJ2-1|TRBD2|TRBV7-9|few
TGTGCCAGCTCGACTAGCGGGCCTCAGAGCTCCTACAATGAGCAGTTCTTC
CASSTSGPQSSYNEQFF
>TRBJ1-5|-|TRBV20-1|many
TGCAGTGCTAGAGGGGAGGGAAATCAGCCCCAGCATTTT
CSARGEGNQPQHF
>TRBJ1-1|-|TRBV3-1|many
TGTGCCAGCAGCCAAGATATCTTCAACGGGCTTGAAGCTTTCTTT
CASSQDIFNGLEAFF
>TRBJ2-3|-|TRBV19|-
TGTGCCAGTAGTGCATTGGGGGGAGCTATCTTCACAGATACGCAGTATTTT
CASSALGGAIFTDTQYF
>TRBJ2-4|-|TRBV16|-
TGTGCCAGCAGCCATCCGGGCCGGTGGGGGGCCAAAAACATTCAGTACTTC
CASSHPGRWGAKNIQYF
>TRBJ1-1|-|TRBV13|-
TGTGCCAGCAGCTTAGGCCGGGCAGGGAACACTGAAGCTTTCTTT
CASSLGRAGNTEAFF
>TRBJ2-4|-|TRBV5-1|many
TGCGCCAGCAGCCCGGACTTCCTGGAAGCCAAAAACATTCAGTACTTC
CASSPDFLEAKNIQYF
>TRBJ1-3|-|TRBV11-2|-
TGTGCCAGCAGCTGGGGGAAAAGCTCTGGAAACACCATATATTTT
CASSWGKSSGNTIYF
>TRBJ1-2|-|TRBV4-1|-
TGCGCCAGCAGCCAAGATATGCCAACTAACTATGGCTACACCTTC
CASSQDMPTNYGYTF
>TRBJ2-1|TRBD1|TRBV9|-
TGTGCCAGCAGCACCGGGACAGGGGAAGTTTACAATGAGCAGTTCTTC
CASSTGTGEVYNEQFF
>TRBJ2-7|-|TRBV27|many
TGTGCCAGCAGTACCCGGGGACCCTACGAGCAGTACTTC
CASSTRGPYEQYF
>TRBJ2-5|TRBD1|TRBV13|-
TGTGCCAGTAGCACGGACAGGGGCGAGGAGACCCAGTACTTC
CASSTDRGEETQYF
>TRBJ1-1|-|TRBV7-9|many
TGTGCCAGCAGCTTAGAGGAGCACACTGAAGCTTTCTTT
CASSLEEHTEAFF
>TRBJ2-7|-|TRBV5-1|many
TGCGCCAGCAGGGGAACCCGTGGGGAGCAGTACTTC
CASRGTRGEQYF
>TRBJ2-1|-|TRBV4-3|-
TGCGCCAGCAGCCAAGATAATTCAGGGGATAATGAGCAGTTCTTC
CASSQDNSGDNEQFF
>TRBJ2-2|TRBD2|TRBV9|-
TGTGCCAGCAGCCCTGAACGGCGGCGGGGGGTCACCGGGGAGCTGTTTTTT
CASSPERRRGVTGELFF
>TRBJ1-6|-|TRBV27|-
TGTGCCAGCAGTTTAAGGGGGATGAAGGTATCACCCCTCCACTTT
CASSLRGMKVSPLHF
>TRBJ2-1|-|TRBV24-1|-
TGTGCCACCAGTGATGCGGAGTACAATGAGCAGTTCTTC
CATSDAEYNEQFF
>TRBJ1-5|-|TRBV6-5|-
TGTGCCAGCAGCCCCGATGGTGGCAACCAGCCCCAGCATTTT
CASSPDGGNQPQHF
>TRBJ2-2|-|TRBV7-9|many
TGTGCCAGCAGCCGGGACACATTCACCGGGGAGCTGTTTTTT
CASSRDTFTGELFF
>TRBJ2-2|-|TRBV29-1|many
TGCAGCGTTGTGCCAGCGACGAACACCGGGGAGCTGTTTTTT
CSVVPATNTGELFF
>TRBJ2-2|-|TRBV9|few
TGTGCCAGCAGCCCCTACGGGAACACCGGGGAGCTGTTTTTT
CASSPYGNTGELFF
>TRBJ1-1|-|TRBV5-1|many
TGCGCCAGCAGCCCGAGGGAGATTAATTTGAACACTGAAGCTTTCTTT
CASSPREINLNTEAFF
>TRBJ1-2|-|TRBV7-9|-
TGTGCCAGCAGTTCCAACGTAGGGACATTGGCTGAGTATGGCTACACCTTC
CASSSNVGTLAEYGYTF
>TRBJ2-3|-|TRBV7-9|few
TGTGTCAGTCCCCCATTGGGCACAGATACGCAGTATTTT
CVSPPLGTDTQYF
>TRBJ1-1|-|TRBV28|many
TGTGCCAGCAGCAGGACAATTGAAGCTTTCTTT
CASSRTIEAFF
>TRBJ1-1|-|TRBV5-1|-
TGCGCCAGTTTATTTATGAACACTGAAGCTTTCTTT
CASLFMNTEAFF
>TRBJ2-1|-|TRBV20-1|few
TGCAGTGCTAGAGGACTAGAATCTTACAATGAGCAGTTCTTC
CSARGLESYNEQFF
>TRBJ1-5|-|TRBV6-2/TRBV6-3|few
TGTGCCAGCAGTTTTGGGGGATTCCTGAGCAATCAGCCCCAGCATTTT
CASSFGGFLSNQPQHF
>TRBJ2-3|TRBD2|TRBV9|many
TGTGCCAGCGGGGCTAGCGGGAGTTTTGAAGATACGCAGTATTTT
CASGASGSFEDTQYF
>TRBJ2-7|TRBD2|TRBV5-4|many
TGTGCCAGCAGCGTCGAACCGGGACTAGCGTGGTACGAGCAGTACTTC
CASSVEPGLAWYEQYF
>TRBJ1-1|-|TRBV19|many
TGTGCCAGTAGTATTTCCCAGAACACTGAAGCTTTCTTT
CASSISQNTEAFF
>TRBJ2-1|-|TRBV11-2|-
TGTGCCAGCAGCCGCTCTGGGACACTTAACAATGAGCAGTTCTTC
CASSRSGTLNNEQFF
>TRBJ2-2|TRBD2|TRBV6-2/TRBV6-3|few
TGTGCCAGCAGTTACCGTAGCGGGAGGGCGCACACCGGGGAGCTGTTTTTT
CASSYRSGRAHTGELFF